This T cell receptor (beta chain) emerged from a study of cytomegalovirus exposure and HLA in healthy donors. The CDR3 contains 14 residues. Trimming stripped 2 bases from V and 6 bases from J, with 13 bases between. Germline V gene sequence: CDR1 LNHDA, CDR2 SQIVND (reference sequence). The sample holds a few counts of this clone. Its specificity is unknown. The primer mix had 60 Vbeta and 13 Jbeta primers. Repertoires were generated with immunoSEQ multiplex PCR, while TCRdb's copy carries only in-frame clones and drops some. The data show 120,000 or so clones, roughly 69% seen once. Findings of the study overall: Presence/absence analyses supposed approximately even sequencing depth among donors. Later analysis revealed greater clonal expansion in HLA-associated TCR beta chains than in equally common others. In a later analysis, TCR beta V- and J-gene trimming was associated with a missense DCLRE1C variant.

The TCR sequence derives from a woman in her 40s in good health and CMV-seropositive. The rearrangement uses TRBV19 and TRBJ1-1; D gene ambiguous. The sample consisted of PBMCs. This chain's CDR3 is CASSIRGEQPEAFF. For the CDR3, the DNA is TGTGCCAGTAGTATACGGGGTGAACAGCCTGAAGCTTTCTTT. Full variable domain (missing parts from reference TRBV19 and TRBJ1-1): DGGITQSPKYLFRKEGQNVTLSCEQNLNHDAMYWYRQDPGQGLRLIYYSQIVNDFQKGDIAEGYSVSREKKESFPLTVTSAQKNPTAFYLCASSIRGEQPEAFFGQGTRLTVV.